The TCR beta chain described here comes from a study of CD8 T cells in Susac syndrome. The V end lost 8 bases, the J end lost 0 bases, and 12 bases lay between the germline ends. The CDR3 has 14 amino acids. Looked up from germline, CDR1 is SGHRS and CDR2 is YFSETQ. Random hexamers primed reverse transcription of 0.5 to 1 ug RNA. Amplification of TCR beta CDR3 by immunoSEQ multiplex PCR spanned 54 Vbeta and 13 Jbeta. MiXCR was run by TCRdb on the immunoSEQ multiplex PCR reads, yielding one entry per CDR3 protein. This table holds under 200,000 distinct CDR3 sequences, 94% found once. Specimen: CD4+ T cells from PBMCs. The chain recombines TRBV5-1 with TRBJ2-1, with D perhaps TRBD1 (6 bases). The origin of this receptor is a human donor with Susac syndrome. The CDR3 DNA follows: TGCGCCAGTGGGGCGGACAGCTCCTACAATGAGCAGTTCTTC. The encoded protein is CASGADSSYNEQFF. Using reference TRBV5-1 and TRBJ2-1 for the parts outside the CDR3, the full variable domain is KAGVTQTPRYLIKTRGQQVTLSCSPISGHRSVSWYQQTPGQGLQFLFEYFSETQRNKGNFPGRFSGRQFSNSRSEMNVSTLELGDSALYLCASGADSSYNEQFFGPGTRLTVL.